The rows below give T cell receptor beta chains drawn from one sample of a study of regulatory T cells in long-lasting Graves disease. TCRdb recomputed calls from the multiplex PCR reads with MiXCR, one row per CDR3 protein. This sample has around 450,000 distinct CDR3 sequences, with under 25% found just once. This sample comprised peripheral blood mononuclear cells (PBMCs), obtained when the disease was refractory, from a patient treated with antithyroid drugs. The source is a female donor with Graves disease. Both conserved end residues are part of each CDR3. Fields, in order: clone size, J gene, V gene, D gene, CDR3 protein, CDR3 DNA. D genes are given only for firm matches. Expanded clones are given a class, and other clones once, few, many or no size at all.

many TRBJ2-7 TRBV11-2 - CASSLEWDVSHYEQYF TGTGCCAGCAGCTTAGAGTGGGACGTAAGCCACTACGAGCAGTACTTC
few TRBJ1-4 TRBV30 - CAWSPGEKLFF TGTGCCTGGAGCCCAGGTGAAAAACTGTTTTTT
few TRBJ1-2 TRBV6-1 - CASRPPGRGGEGYTF TGTGCCAGCAGACCCCCCGGCAGGGGTGGCGAGGGCTACACCTTC
many TRBJ1-2 TRBV7-2 - CASSLGRGFSSTF TGTGCCAGCAGCTTAGGAAGGGGCTTTTCAAGCACCTTC
many TRBJ1-4 TRBV28 TRBD1 CASSPDRENEKLFF TGTGCCAGCAGCCCAGACAGGGAGAATGAAAAACTGTTTTTT
many TRBJ2-7 TRBV20-1 - CSARPGRSTGQYF TGCAGTGCTAGGCCAGGACGGTCGACCGGGCAGTACTTC
many TRBJ2-5 TRBV7-8 TRBD1 CASRTGQRSQETQYF TGTGCCAGCAGAACGGGACAGCGATCCCAAGAGACCCAGTACTTC
- TRBJ1-1 TRBV19 - CASRKIESTEAFF TGTGCCAGTAGAAAAATAGAGAGCACTGAAGCTTTCTTT
few TRBJ2-7 TRBV6-1 TRBD2 CASSEGGGVLEQYF TGTGCCAGCAGTGAAGGCGGGGGGGTCTTGGAGCAGTACTTC
many TRBJ2-7 TRBV28 - CASSLWAQRSYF TGTGCCAGCAGTTTATGGGCCCAGCGCAGCTACTTC
many TRBJ1-4 TRBV12-3/TRBV12-4 - CASSLGGYEKLFF TGTGCCAGCAGTTTAGGGGGCTATGAAAAACTGTTTTTT
few TRBJ1-6 TRBV7-2 - CASSLVAGGNSPLHF TGTGCCAGCAGCTTAGTCGCCGGGGGCAATTCACCCCTCCACTTT
many TRBJ2-7 TRBV28 TRBD1 CASRTGTGFSYEQYF TGTGCCAGCAGGACCGGGACAGGGTTCTCCTACGAGCAGTACTTC
- TRBJ2-7 TRBV30 - CAWSAGGPYEQYF TGTGCCTGGAGCGCCGGGGGACCCTACGAGCAGTACTTC
- TRBJ2-1 TRBV20-1 TRBD1 CSANTGTGFNEQFF TGCAGTGCTAATACCGGGACAGGGTTCAATGAGCAGTTCTTC
many TRBJ2-7 TRBV28 - CASSRTGSAYEQYF TGTGCCAGCAGTCGCACAGGGTCGGCCTACGAGCAGTACTTC
many TRBJ1-2 TRBV19 - CASSINGAGLNYGYTF TGTGCCAGTAGTATAAATGGCGCAGGGCTTAACTATGGCTACACCTTC
many TRBJ1-2 TRBV7-9 - CASSLSDRLGRSYTF TGTGCCAGCAGCTTATCTGACAGATTAGGGAGGAGCTACACCTTC
many TRBJ1-2 TRBV6-5 - CASSYSTANYGYTF TGTGCCAGCAGTTACTCGACAGCTAACTATGGCTACACCTTC
many TRBJ2-5 TRBV7-6 TRBD1 CASSLWVSGGETQYF TGTGCCAGCAGCTTATGGGTGTCAGGGGGAGAGACCCAGTACTTC
many TRBJ2-5 TRBV3-1 - CASSLSTMGETQYF TGTGCCAGCAGCCTCTCTACTATGGGAGAGACCCAGTACTTC
many TRBJ2-7 TRBV6-2/TRBV6-3 TRBD1 CASSYNDRGPAEQYF TGTGCCAGCAGCTACAATGACAGGGGGCCCGCCGAGCAGTACTTC
- TRBJ1-5 TRBV28 TRBD1 CASSNLPGTGSNQPQHF TGTGCCAGCTCTAACCTCCCCGGGACAGGCAGCAATCAGCCCCAGCATTTT
many TRBJ1-1 TRBV10-3 TRBD1 CAIRLAGGMNTEAFF TGTGCCATCAGACTGGCAGGGGGGATGAACACTGAAGCTTTCTTT
many TRBJ1-6 TRBV2 - CASSPRERNSPLHF TGTGCCAGCAGCCCCAGGGAGAGGAATTCACCCCTCCACTTT
many TRBJ2-7 TRBV12-3/TRBV12-4 - CASSLWGKGSYEQYF TGTGCCAGCAGCCTCTGGGGCAAGGGATCCTACGAGCAGTACTTC
- TRBJ1-3 TRBV4-1 - CASSQGVGFSGNTIYF TGCGCCAGCAGCCAAGGTGTCGGCTTCTCTGGAAACACCATATATTTT
many TRBJ1-1 TRBV28 - CASSLSLSAFF TGTGCCAGCAGTTTATCCCTGTCCGCTTTCTTT
- TRBJ2-7 TRBV7-6 - CASSLEGGISYEQYF TGCGCCAGCAGCTTAGAAGGGGGAATCTCCTACGAGCAGTACTTC
many TRBJ2-7 TRBV28 - CASHSGGYSYEQYF TGTGCCAGTCACTCCGGGGGTTACTCCTACGAGCAGTACTTC
many TRBJ2-5 TRBV13 TRBD1 CASSSGTGGIETQYF TGTGCCAGCAGCTCCGGGACAGGGGGCATAGAGACCCAGTACTTC
- TRBJ1-2 TRBV11-2 - CASSPRPFIENPNYGYTF TGTGCCAGCAGCCCGAGGCCGTTTATAGAGAACCCTAACTATGGCTACACCTTC
many TRBJ1-4 TRBV6-5 - CASSYGAAWDEKLFF TGTGCCAGCAGTTACGGAGCCGCTTGGGATGAAAAACTGTTTTTT
once TRBJ2-7 TRBV9 - CASSVGENRLNF TGTGCCAGCAGCGTAGGGGAGAATCGCCTCAACTTC
few TRBJ2-3 TRBV11-2 - CASSLNRVTDTQYF TGTGCCAGCAGTCTAAACAGGGTCACAGATACGCAGTATTTT
- TRBJ1-1 TRBV9 - CASSPRLGAEAFF TGTGCCAGCAGCCCTCGACTTGGGGCTGAAGCTTTCTTT
many TRBJ2-7 TRBV12-3/TRBV12-4 - CASSLEVLGQHAYEQYF TGTGCCAGCAGTTTAGAGGTTTTGGGGCAGCACGCCTACGAGCAGTACTTC
- TRBJ2-5 TRBV29-1 - CSVLPAVQETQYF TGCAGCGTACTCCCGGCGGTCCAAGAGACCCAGTACTTC
- TRBJ2-7 TRBV13 - CASSPRDRSAYEQYF TGTGCCAGCAGCCCCCGAGATAGATCCGCCTACGAGCAGTACTTC
many TRBJ1-2 TRBV24-1 TRBD1 CATGGTGNYGYTF TGTGCCACCGGGGGGACAGGCAACTATGGCTACACCTTC
few TRBJ1-3 TRBV19 TRBD1 CASLQGATSSGNTIYF TGTGCCAGTTTACAGGGGGCGACTTCCTCTGGAAACACCATATATTTT
many TRBJ1-1 TRBV28 - CATINRQGDTEAFF TGTGCCACCATAAACCGGCAGGGTGACACTGAAGCTTTCTTT
few TRBJ1-2 TRBV6-4 - CASSETGLAYGYTF TGTGCCAGCAGTGAAACAGGGCTCGCCTATGGCTACACCTTC
- TRBJ2-1 TRBV11-2 TRBD2 CASSLSFLAAYNEQFF TGTGCCAGCAGCTTAAGTTTTCTAGCGGCTTACAATGAGCAGTTCTTC
- TRBJ1-2 TRBV28 TRBD1 CATVKQGADHGYTF TGTGCCACCGTTAAACAGGGGGCAGATCACGGCTACACCTTC
few TRBJ2-6 TRBV7-2 - CASSLLATFSGANVLTF TGTGCCAGCAGCTTATTAGCCACCTTCTCTGGGGCCAACGTCCTGACTTTC
- TRBJ2-5 TRBV7-6 TRBD2 CASSLVTIRTLTSGGQETQYF TGTGCCAGCAGCTTAGTCACCATAAGAACGCTCACTAGCGGGGGGCAAGAGACCCAGTACTTC
few TRBJ1-4 TRBV6-1 - CASRNKATNEKLFF TGTGCCAGCAGGAACAAGGCAACTAATGAAAAACTGTTTTTT
many TRBJ1-2 TRBV27 - CASSPGQGGYGYTF TGTGCCAGCAGTCCCGGCCAGGGAGGCTATGGCTACACCTTC
many TRBJ1-4 TRBV12-3/TRBV12-4 - CASSLISANEKLFF TGTGCCAGCAGTCTAATCTCTGCTAATGAAAAACTGTTTTTT
- TRBJ2-5 TRBV27 TRBD2 CASSSGTSGRFGEQETQYF TGTGCCAGCAGCTCCGGGACTAGCGGGAGATTTGGGGAACAAGAGACCCAGTACTTC
many TRBJ1-1 TRBV12-3/TRBV12-4 - CASRPQLFNTEAFF TGTGCCAGCAGACCTCAATTGTTTAACACTGAAGCTTTCTTT
many TRBJ2-7 TRBV20-1 TRBD2 CSARGLAGVYEQYF TGCAGTGCTAGGGGGCTAGCGGGAGTCTACGAGCAGTACTTC
many TRBJ2-6 TRBV10-3 - CAISAPSSGTSGANVLTF TGTGCCATCAGTGCCCCGTCATCAGGGACCTCTGGGGCCAACGTCCTGACTTTC
- TRBJ2-7 TRBV6-1 TRBD1 CASSAGTGETYEQYF TGTGCCAGCAGTGCTGGGACAGGGGAAACCTACGAGCAGTACTTC